The following is a T cell receptor (beta chain) sequence with its context. The data derive from a study of blood T cell repertoires in COVID-19. The overall study: Both acute and convalescent COVID-19 samples were obtained from the United States, Italy and Spain.

The method was immunoSEQ multiplex PCR; TCRdb's version includes in-frame clones alone and lacks a portion of them. The table includes a few hundred thousand clones, approximately 85% detected once. V gave up 7 bases and J gave up 3 bases, with 11 bases separating them. Germline V gives CDR1 SGHKS, CDR2 YYEKEE (reference sequence). The CDR3 contains 12 residues. This chain connects TRBV5-5 to TRBJ2-7; D possibly corresponds to TRBD2 (7 bases). This sequence originates from a human donor in a cohort sampled during active COVID-19. The sample taken for sequencing was peripheral blood. The CDR3 loop is CASRGALYEQYF. CDR3 coding DNA: TGTGCCAGCCGGGGGGCACTCTACGAGCAGTACTTC. The whole variable domain, remainder taken from reference TRBV5-5 and TRBJ2-7, is DAGVTQSPTHLIKTRGQQVTLRCSPISGHKSVSWYQQVLGQGPQFIFQYYEKEERGRGNFPDRFSARQFPNYSSELNVNALLLGDSALYLCASRGALYEQYFGPGTRLTVT.